Detailed here is one T cell receptor beta chain. The authors' processing: Scientists estimated how many nucleated cells there were by amplifying reference gene primers. Libraries were prepared by immunoSEQ multiplex PCR; TCRdb keeps only in-frame clonotypes and omits some of them. V and J calls and clone size follow that table, whereas D and trimming were derived from the DNA. The sample has 500,000 or so clones; roughly 87% are singletons. Deletions cut 6 bases from V and 1 base from J, with 9 bases between. The germline CDR1 and CDR2 sequences are SGHVS and FQNEAQ. This CDR3 has 13 amino acids. The data were taken from a study of blood T cell repertoires in COVID-19. Study background: There were acute and convalescent COVID-19 samples, and they came from the United States, Italy and Spain. PBMCs, B-cell-depleted T cells, or T cells provided the cDNA or gDNA that made up the material.

The sequence came from a woman younger than 30 who had recovered from COVID-19. The chain uses TRBV7-8 and TRBJ1-1; no clear D. The material sequenced was PBMCs or T cells enriched from blood (not recorded which). CDR3 region: CASSKTSNTEAFF. In nucleotides, the CDR3 is TGTGCCAGCAGTAAGACTTCGAACACTGAAGCTTTCTTT. Combining the CDR3 with reference TRBV7-8 and TRBJ1-1 gives the whole variable domain GAGVSQSPRYKVAKRGQDVALRCDPISGHVSLFWYQQALGQGPEFLTYFQNEAQLDKSGLPSDRFFAERPEGSVSTLKIQRTQQEDSAVYLCASSKTSNTEAFFGQGTRLTVV.